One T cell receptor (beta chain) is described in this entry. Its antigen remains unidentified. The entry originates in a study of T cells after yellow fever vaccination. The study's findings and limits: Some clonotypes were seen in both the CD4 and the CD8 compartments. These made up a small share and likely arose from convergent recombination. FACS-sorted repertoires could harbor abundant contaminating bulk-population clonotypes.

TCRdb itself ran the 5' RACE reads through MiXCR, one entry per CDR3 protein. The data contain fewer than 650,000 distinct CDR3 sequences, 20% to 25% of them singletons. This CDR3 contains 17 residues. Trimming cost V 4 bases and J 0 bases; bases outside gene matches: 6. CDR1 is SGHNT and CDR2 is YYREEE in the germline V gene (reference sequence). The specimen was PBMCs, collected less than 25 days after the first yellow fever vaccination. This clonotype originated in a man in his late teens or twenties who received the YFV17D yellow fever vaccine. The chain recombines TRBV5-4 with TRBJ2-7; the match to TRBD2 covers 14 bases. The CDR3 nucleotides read TGTGCCAGCAGCCAGGGACTAGCGGGGGCAAGCTCCTACGAGCAGTACTTC. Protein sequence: CASSQGLAGASSYEQYF.